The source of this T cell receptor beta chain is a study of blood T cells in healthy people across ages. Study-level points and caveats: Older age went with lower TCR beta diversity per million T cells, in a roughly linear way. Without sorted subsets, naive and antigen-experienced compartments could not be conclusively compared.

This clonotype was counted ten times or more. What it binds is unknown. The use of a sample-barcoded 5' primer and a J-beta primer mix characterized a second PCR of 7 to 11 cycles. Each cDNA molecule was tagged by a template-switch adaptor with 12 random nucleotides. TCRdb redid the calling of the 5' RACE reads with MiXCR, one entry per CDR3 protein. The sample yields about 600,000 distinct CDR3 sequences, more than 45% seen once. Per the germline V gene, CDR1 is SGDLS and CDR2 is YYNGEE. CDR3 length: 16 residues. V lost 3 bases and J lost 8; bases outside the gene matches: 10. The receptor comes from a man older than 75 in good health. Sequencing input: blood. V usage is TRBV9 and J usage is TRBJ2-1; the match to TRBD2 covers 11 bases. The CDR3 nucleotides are TGTGCCAGCAGCGGCTCAGTAGCGGGAGGGCTGGATGAGCAGTTCTTC. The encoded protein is CASSGSVAGGLDEQFF.